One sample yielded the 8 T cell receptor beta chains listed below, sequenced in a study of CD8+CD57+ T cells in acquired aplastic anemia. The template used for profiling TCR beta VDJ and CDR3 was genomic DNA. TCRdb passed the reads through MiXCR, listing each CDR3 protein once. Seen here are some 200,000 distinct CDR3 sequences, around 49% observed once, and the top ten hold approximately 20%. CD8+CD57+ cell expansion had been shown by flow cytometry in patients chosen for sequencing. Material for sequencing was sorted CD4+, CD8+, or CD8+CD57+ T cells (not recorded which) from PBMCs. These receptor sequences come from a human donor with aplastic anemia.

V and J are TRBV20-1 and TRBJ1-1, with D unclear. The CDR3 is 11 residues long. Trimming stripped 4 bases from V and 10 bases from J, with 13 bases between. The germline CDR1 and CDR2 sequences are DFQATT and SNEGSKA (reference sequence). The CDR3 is CSATTDVGAFF. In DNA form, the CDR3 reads TGCAGTGCTACCACCGACGTCGGAGCTTTCTTT.

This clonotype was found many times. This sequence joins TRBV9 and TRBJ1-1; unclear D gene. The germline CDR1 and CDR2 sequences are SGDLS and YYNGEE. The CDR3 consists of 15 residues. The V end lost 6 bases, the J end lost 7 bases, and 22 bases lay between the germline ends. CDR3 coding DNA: TGTGCCAGCACCCCATCAGCGGAGATAAATATTGAAGCTTTCTTT. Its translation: CASTPSAEINIEAFF. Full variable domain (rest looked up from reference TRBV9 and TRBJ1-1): DSGVTQTPKHLITATGQRVTLRCSPRSGDLSVYWYQQSLDQGLQFLIQYYNGEERAKGNILERFSAQQFPDLHSELNLSSLELGDSALYFCASTPSAEINIEAFFGQGTRLTVV.

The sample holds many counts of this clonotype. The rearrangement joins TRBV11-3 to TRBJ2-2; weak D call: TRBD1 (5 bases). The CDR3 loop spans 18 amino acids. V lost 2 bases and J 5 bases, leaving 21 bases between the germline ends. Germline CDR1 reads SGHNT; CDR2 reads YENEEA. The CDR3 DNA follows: TGTGCCAGCAGCTTACTCCGCCAGGGCGGTAGAGGAACCGGGGAGCTGTTTTTT. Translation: CASSLLRQGGRGTGELFF.

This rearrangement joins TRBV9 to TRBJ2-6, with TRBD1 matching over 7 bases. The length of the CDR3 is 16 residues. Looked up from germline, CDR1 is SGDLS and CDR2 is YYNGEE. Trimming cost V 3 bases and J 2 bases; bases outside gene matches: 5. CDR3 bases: TGTGCCAGCAGCGCCCGGACAGGACCTGGGGCCAACGTCCTGACTTTC. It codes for CASSARTGPGANVLTF.

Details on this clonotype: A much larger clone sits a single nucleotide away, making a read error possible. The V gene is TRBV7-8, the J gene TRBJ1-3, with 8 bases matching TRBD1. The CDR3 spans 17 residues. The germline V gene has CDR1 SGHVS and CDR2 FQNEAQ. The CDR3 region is CASSLEAGRGPGSTIYF. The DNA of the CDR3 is TGTGCCAGCAGCTTAGAGGCTGGCAGGGGGCCTGGAAGCACCATATATTTT.

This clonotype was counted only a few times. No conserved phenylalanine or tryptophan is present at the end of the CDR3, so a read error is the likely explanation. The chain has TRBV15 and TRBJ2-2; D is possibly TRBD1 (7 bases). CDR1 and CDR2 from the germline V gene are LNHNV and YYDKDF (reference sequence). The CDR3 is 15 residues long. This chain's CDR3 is CATSLGTANTGGLFL. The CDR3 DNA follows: TGTGCCACCAGCCTAGGGACAGCCAACACCGGGGGGCTGTTTCTT.

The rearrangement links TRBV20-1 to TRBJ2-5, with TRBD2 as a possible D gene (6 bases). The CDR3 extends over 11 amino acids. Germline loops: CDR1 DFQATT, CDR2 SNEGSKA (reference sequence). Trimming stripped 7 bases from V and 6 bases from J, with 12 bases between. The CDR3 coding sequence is TGCAGTGTTTGGGACTCTCAGACCCAGTACTTC. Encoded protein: CSVWDSQTQYF.

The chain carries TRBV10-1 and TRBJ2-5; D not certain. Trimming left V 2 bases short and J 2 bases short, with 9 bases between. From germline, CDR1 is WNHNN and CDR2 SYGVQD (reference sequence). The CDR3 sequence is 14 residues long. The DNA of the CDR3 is TGCGCCAGCAGTGAGGGCGTAACTCAAGAGACCCAGTACTTC. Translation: CASSEGVTQETQYF.